These T cell receptor beta chains were read from a single sample in a study of T cells after posttransplantation cyclophosphamide. Assay: immunoSEQ multiplex PCR; the TCRdb copy retains only in-frame clones and omits some. This sample yields roughly 21,000 clones, of which 75% to 90% are seen a single time; 1.9% belongs to the top ten. Sequenced material: PBMCs, taken roughly 390 days after allogeneic stem cell transplant with calcineurin inhibitor and methotrexate. The receptor source for this set is a female patient in her 30s who received an allogeneic stem cell transplant from an unrelated donor, was CMV-positive, and had acute and chronic GVHD. The graft donor may have contributed some T cells. The CDR3 runs from the conserved cysteine through the conserved F or W. A D gene is named only where the DNA matches it firmly.

V	J	D	DNA	CDR3
TRBV7-2	TRBJ2-7	TRBD2	TGTGCCAGCAAGCTGGGACTAGCGTTCGACGAGCAGTACTTC	CASKLGLAFDEQYF
TRBV5-1	TRBJ2-5	TRBD1	TGCGCCAGCAGCCCCGGGACAGGGGCTATCGAGACCCAGTACTTC	CASSPGTGAIETQYF
TRBV28	TRBJ1-5	TRBD1	TGTGCCAGCAGTTTAGGAGGGGGCTACATTAACCCCCAGCATTTT	CASSLGGGYINPQHF
TRBV30	TRBJ1-5	TRBD1	TGTGCCTGGAGCCGGGAGGGGGCGACAGGTCAGCCCCAGCATTTT	CAWSREGATGQPQHF
TRBV29-1	TRBJ1-2	NA	TGCAGCGTTGAAACAGGGCGGAACTATGGCTACACCTTC	CSVETGRNYGYTF
TRBV5-1	TRBJ2-7	TRBD2	TGCGCCAGCAGCATTAGCGGGGTACTTTCCTACGAGCAGTACTTC	CASSISGVLSYEQYF
TRBV10-2	TRBJ2-7	TRBD1	TGCGCCAGCAGGGAGCCAGGGACAGGGAGTCAGTACGAGCAGTACTTC	CASREPGTGSQYEQYF
TRBV4-2	TRBJ1-3	NA	TGTGCCAGCAGCCAATTGGCAAACACCATATATTTT	CASSQLANTIYF
TRBV27	TRBJ2-3	NA	TGTGCCAGCAGTTCGGGACTCTCCCTCACCGGTACGCAGTATTTT	CASSSGLSLTGTQYF
TRBV29-1	TRBJ1-1	TRBD1	TGCAGCGTTGGCACAGGGGGCACTGAAGCTTTCTTT	CSVGTGGTEAFF
TRBV30	TRBJ1-4	TRBD1	TGTGCCTGCGGGACAGGTTTTAGTGGGGTAAAACTGTTTTTT	CACGTGFSGVKLFF